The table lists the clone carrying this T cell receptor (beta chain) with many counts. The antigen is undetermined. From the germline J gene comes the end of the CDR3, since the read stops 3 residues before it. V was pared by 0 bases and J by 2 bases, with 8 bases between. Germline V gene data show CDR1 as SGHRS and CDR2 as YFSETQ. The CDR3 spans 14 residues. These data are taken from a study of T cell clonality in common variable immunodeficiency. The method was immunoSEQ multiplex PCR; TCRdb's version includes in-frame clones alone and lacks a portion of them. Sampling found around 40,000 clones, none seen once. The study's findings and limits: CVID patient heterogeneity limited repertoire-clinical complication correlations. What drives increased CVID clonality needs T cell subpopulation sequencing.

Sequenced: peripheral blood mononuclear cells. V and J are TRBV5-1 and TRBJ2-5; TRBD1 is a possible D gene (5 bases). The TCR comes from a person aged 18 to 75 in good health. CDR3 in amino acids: CASSLAAGQETQYF. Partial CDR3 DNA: TGCGCCAGCAGCTTGGCCGCAGGGCAAGAGACC. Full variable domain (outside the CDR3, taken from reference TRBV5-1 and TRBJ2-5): KAGVTQTPRYLIKTRGQQVTLSCSPISGHRSVSWYQQTPGQGLQFLFEYFSETQRNKGNFPGRFSGRQFSNSRSEMNVSTLELGDSALYLCASSLAAGQETQYFGPGTRLLVL.